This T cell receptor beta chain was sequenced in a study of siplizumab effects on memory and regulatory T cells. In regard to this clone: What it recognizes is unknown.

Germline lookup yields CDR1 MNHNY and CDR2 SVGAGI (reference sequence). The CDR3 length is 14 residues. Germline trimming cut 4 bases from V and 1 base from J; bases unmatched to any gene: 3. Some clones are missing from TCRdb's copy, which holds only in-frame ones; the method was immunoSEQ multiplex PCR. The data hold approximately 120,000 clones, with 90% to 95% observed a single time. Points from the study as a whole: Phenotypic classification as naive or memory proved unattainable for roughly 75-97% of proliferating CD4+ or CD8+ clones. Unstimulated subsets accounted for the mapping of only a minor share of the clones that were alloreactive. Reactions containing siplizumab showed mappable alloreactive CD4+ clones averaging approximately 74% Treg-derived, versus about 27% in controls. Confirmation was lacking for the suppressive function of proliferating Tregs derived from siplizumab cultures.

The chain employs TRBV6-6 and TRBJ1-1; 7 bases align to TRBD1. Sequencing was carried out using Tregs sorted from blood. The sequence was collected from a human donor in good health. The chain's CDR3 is CASSFGQANTEAFF. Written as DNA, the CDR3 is TGTGCCAGCAGTTTCGGACAGGCGAACACTGAAGCTTTCTTT.